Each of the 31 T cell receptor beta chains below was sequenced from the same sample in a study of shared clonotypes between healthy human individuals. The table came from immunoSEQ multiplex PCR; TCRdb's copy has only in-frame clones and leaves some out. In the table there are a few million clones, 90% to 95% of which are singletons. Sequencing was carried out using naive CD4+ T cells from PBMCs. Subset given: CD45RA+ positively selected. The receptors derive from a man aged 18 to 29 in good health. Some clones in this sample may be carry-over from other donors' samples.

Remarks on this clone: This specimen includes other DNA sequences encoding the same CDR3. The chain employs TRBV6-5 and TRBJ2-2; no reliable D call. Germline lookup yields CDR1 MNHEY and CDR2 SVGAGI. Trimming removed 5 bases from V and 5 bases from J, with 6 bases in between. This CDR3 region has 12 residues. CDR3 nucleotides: TGTGCCAGCAGTCCCTCGACCGGGGAGCTGTTTTTT. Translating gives CASSPSTGELFF.

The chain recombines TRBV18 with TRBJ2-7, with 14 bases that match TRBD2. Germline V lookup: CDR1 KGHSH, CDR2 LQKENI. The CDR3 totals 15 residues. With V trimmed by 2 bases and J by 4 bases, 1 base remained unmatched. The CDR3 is CASSPRLAGGYEQYF. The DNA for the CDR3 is TGTGCCAGCTCACCAAGACTAGCGGGAGGGTACGAGCAGTACTTC.

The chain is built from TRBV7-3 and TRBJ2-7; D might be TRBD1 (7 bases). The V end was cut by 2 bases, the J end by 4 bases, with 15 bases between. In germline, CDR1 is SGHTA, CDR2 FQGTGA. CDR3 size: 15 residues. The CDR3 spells CASSLDSGGRYEQYF. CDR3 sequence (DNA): TGTGCCAGCAGCTTAGACTCAGGGGGGCGATACGAGCAGTACTTC. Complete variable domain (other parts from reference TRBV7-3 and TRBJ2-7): GAGVSQTPSNKVTEKGKYVELRCDPISGHTALYWYRQSLGQGPEFLIYFQGTGAADDSGLPNDRFFAVRPEGSVSTLKIQRTERGDSAVYLCASSLDSGGRYEQYFGPGTRLTVT.

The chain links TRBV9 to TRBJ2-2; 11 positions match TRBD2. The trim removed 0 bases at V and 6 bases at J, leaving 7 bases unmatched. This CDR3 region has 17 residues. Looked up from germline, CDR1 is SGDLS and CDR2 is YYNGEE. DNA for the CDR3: TGTGCCAGCAGCGTAGTGGGTAGCGGGAGGGCCTCCGGGGAGCTGTTTTTT. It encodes CASSVVGSGRASGELFF.

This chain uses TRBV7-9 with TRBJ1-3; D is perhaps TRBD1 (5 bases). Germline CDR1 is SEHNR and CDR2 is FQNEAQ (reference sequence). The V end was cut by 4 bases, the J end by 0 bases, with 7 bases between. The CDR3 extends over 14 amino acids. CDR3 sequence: CASSSTVSGNTIYF. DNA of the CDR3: TGTGCCAGCAGCTCGACAGTCTCTGGAAACACCATATATTTT.

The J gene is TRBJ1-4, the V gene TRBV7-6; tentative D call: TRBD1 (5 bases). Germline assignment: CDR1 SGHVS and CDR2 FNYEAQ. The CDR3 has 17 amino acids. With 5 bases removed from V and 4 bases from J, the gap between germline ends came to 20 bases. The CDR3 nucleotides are TGTGCCAGCAGCCGGCGAGCGACCCCAAGGGGTAATGAAAAACTGTTTTTT. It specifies CASSRRATPRGNEKLFF.

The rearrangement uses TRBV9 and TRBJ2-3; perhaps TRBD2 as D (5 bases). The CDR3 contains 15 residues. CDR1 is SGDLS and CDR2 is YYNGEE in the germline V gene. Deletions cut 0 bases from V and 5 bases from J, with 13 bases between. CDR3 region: CASSVGASRGDTQYF. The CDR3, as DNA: TGTGCCAGCAGCGTAGGTGCTAGCCGGGGAGATACGCAGTATTTT. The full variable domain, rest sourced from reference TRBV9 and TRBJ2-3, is DSGVTQTPKHLITATGQRVTLRCSPRSGDLSVYWYQQSLDQGLQFLIQYYNGEERAKGNILERFSAQQFPDLHSELNLSSLELGDSALYFCASSVGASRGDTQYFGPGTRLTVL.

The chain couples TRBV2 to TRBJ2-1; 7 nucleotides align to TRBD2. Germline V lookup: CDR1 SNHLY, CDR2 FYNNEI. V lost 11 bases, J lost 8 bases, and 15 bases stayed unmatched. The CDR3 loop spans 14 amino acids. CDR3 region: CALQGTTGVDEQFF. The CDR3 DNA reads TGTGCCTTACAAGGGACTACCGGGGTTGATGAGCAGTTCTTC.

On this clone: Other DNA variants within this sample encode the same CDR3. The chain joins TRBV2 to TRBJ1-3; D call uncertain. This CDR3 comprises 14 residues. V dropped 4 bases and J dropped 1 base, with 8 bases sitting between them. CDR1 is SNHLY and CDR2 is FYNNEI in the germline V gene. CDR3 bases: TGTGCCAGCAGTGGAGGTTTGTCTGGAAACACCATATATTTT. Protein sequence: CASSGGLSGNTIYF. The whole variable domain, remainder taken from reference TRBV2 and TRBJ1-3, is EPEVTQTPSHQVTQMGQEVILRCVPISNHLYFYWYRQILGQKVEFLVSFYNNEISEKSEIFDDQFSVERPDGSNFTLKIRSTKLEDSAMYFCASSGGLSGNTIYFGEGSWLTVV.

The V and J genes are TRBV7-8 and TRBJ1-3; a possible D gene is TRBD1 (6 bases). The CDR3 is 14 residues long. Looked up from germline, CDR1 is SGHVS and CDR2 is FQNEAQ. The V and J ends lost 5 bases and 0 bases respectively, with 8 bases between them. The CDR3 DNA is TGTGCCAGCAGCAGGGGGAACTCTGGAAACACCATATATTTT. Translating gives CASSRGNSGNTIYF.

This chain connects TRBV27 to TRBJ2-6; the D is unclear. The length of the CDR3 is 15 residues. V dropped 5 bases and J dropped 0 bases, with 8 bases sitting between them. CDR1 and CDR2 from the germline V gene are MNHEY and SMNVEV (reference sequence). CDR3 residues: CASSGPRSGANVLTF. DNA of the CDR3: TGTGCCAGCAGTGGCCCCCGCTCTGGGGCCAACGTCCTGACTTTC.

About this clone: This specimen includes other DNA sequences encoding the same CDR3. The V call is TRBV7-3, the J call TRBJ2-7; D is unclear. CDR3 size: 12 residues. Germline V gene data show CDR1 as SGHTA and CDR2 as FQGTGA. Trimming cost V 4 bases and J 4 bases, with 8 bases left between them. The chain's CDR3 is CASSSDGYEQYF. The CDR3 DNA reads TGTGCCAGCAGCTCAGACGGTTACGAGCAGTACTTC.

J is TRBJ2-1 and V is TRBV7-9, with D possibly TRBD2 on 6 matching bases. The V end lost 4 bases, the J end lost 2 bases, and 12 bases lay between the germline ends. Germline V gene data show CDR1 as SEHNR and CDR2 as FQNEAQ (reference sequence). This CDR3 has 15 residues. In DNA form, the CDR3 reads TGTGCCAGCAGCTCTGGGCGGGGTACCTACAATGAGCAGTTCTTC. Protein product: CASSSGRGTYNEQFF. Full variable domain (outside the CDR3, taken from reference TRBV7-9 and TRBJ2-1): DTGVSQNPRHKITKRGQNVTFRCDPISEHNRLYWYRQTLGQGPEFLTYFQNEAQLEKSRLLSDRFSAERPKGSFSTLEIQRTEQGDSAMYLCASSSGRGTYNEQFFGPGTRLTVL.

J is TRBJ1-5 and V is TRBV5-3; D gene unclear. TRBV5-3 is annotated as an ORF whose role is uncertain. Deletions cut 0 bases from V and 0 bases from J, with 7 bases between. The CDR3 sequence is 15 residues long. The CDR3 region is CARSLGRFSNQPQHF. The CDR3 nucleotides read TGTGCCAGAAGCTTGGGCCGGTTTAGCAATCAGCCCCAGCATTTT.

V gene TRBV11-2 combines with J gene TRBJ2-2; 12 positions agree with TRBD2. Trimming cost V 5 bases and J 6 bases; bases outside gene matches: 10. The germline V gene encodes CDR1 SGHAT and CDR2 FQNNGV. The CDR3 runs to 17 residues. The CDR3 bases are TGTGCCAGCAGCCCATCCACTAGCGGGAGGTTGTCCGGGGAGCTGTTTTTT. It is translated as CASSPSTSGRLSGELFF.

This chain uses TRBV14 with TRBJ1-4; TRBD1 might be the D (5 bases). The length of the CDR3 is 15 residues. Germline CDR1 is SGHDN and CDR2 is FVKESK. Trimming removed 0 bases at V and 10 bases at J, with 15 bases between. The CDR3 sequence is CASSQEPGFNRKLFF. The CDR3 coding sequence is TGTGCCAGCAGCCAAGAACCAGGGTTCAATCGAAAACTGTTTTTT.

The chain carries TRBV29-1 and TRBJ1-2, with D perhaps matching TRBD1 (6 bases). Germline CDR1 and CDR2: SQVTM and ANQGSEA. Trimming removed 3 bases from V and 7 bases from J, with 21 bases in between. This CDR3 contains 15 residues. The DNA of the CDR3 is TGCAGCGTTGATAAGGAGGTTGGCAGGGGAGGTGGCTACACCTTC. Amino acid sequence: CSVDKEVGRGGGYTF.

Here the CDR3 DNA reads TGTGCAAGTCGCTACCGCCGGGGCCCGGGCGCTGAAGCTTTCTTT. It encodes CASRYRRGPGAEAFF. The rearrangement joins TRBV12-2 to TRBJ1-1. TRBV12-2 is an annotated pseudogene. The CDR3 is 15 residues long.

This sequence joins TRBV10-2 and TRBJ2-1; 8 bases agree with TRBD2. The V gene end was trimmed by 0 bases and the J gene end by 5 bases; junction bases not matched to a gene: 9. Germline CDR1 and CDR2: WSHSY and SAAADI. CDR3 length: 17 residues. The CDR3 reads CASSESLLREVDNEQFF. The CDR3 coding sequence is TGCGCCAGCAGTGAGTCTTTGCTGCGGGAGGTCGACAATGAGCAGTTCTTC.

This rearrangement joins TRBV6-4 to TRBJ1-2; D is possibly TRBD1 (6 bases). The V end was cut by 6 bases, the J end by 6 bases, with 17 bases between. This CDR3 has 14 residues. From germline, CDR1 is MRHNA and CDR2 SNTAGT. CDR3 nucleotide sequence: TGTGCCAGCAGCCCCGACCGGACAGCGGATGGCTACACCTTC. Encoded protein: CASSPDRTADGYTF.

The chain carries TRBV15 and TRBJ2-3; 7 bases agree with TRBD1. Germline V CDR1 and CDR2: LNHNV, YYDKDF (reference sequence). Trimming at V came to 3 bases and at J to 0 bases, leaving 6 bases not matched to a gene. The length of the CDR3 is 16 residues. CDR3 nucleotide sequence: TGTGCCACCAGCAGCTTACAGGGGACCAGCACAGATACGCAGTATTTT. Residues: CATSSLQGTSTDTQYF.

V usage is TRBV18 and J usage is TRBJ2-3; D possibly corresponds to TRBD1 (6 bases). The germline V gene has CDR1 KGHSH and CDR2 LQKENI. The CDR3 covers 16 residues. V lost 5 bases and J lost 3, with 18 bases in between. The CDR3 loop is CASSASQGDLTDTQYF. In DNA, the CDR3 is TGTGCCAGCTCAGCTTCACAGGGAGATTTAACAGATACGCAGTATTTT.

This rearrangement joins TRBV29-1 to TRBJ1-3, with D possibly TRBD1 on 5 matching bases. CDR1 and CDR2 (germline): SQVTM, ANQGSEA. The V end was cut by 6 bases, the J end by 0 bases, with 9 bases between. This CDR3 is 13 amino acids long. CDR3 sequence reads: CSVARDSGNTIYF. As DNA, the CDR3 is TGCAGCGTGGCCAGGGACTCTGGAAACACCATATATTTT.

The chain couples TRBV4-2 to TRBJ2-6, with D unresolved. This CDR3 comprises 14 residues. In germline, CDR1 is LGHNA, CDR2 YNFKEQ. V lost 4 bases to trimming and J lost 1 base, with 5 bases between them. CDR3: CASSLGSGANVLTF. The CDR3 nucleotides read TGTGCCAGCAGCCTCGGATCTGGGGCCAACGTCCTGACTTTC.

The CDR3, as DNA: TGTGCCAGCAGCTTCGGTTTGGGGTGGGAGGATACCTACGAGCAGTACTTC. Protein product: CASSFGLGWEDTYEQYF. The V gene is TRBV11-1, the J gene TRBJ2-7; TRBD2 might be the D (6 bases). The CDR3 is made up of 17 amino acids. CDR1 and CDR2 from the germline V gene are SGHAT and FQDESV (reference sequence). Trimming pared 3 bases from V and 2 bases from J, leaving 20 bases between.

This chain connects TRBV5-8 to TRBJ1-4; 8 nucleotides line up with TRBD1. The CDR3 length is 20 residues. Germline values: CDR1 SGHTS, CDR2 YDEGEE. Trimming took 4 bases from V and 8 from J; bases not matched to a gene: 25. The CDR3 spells CASSLKLTFYGQGVTEKLFF. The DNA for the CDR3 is TGTGCCAGCAGCCTCAAACTAACATTCTACGGACAGGGAGTTACGGAAAAACTGTTTTTT.

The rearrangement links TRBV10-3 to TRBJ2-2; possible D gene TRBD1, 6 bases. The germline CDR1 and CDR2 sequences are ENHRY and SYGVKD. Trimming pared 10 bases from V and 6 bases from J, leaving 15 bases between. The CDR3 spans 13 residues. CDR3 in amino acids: CARSQGSAGELFF. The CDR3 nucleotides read TGTGCCAGAAGTCAGGGGAGCGCCGGGGAGCTGTTTTTT.

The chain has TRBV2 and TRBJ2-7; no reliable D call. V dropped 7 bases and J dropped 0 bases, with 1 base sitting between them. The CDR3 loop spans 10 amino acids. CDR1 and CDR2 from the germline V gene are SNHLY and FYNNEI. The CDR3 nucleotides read TGTGCCAGCACCTCCTACGAGCAGTACTTC. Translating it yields CASTSYEQYF. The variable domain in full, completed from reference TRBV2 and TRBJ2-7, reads EPEVTQTPSHQVTQMGQEVILRCVPISNHLYFYWYRQILGQKVEFLVSFYNNEISEKSEIFDDQFSVERPDGSNFTLKIRSTKLEDSAMYFCASTSYEQYFGPGTRLTVT.

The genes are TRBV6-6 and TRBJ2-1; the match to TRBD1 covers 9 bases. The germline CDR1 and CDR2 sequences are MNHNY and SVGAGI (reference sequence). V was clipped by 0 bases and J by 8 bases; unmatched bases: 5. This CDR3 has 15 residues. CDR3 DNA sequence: TGTGCCAGCAGTTACTCCGGGACAGGGATTTATGAGCAGTTCTTC. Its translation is CASSYSGTGIYEQFF.

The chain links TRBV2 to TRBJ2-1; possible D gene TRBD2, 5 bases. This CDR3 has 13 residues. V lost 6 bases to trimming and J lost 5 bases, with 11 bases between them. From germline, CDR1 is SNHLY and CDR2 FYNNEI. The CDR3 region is CASRLGANNEQFF. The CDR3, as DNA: TGTGCCAGCAGGTTGGGAGCTAACAATGAGCAGTTCTTC. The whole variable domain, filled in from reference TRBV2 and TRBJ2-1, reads EPEVTQTPSHQVTQMGQEVILRCVPISNHLYFYWYRQILGQKVEFLVSFYNNEISEKSEIFDDQFSVERPDGSNFTLKIRSTKLEDSAMYFCASRLGANNEQFFGPGTRLTVL.

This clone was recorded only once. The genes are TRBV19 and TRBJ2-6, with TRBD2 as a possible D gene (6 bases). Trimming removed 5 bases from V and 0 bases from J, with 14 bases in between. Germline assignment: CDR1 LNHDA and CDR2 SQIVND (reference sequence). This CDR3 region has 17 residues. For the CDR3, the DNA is TGTGCCAGTAGTTCACTAAGCGGGCGCTCTGGGGCCAACGTCCTGACTTTC. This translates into CASSSLSGRSGANVLTF.